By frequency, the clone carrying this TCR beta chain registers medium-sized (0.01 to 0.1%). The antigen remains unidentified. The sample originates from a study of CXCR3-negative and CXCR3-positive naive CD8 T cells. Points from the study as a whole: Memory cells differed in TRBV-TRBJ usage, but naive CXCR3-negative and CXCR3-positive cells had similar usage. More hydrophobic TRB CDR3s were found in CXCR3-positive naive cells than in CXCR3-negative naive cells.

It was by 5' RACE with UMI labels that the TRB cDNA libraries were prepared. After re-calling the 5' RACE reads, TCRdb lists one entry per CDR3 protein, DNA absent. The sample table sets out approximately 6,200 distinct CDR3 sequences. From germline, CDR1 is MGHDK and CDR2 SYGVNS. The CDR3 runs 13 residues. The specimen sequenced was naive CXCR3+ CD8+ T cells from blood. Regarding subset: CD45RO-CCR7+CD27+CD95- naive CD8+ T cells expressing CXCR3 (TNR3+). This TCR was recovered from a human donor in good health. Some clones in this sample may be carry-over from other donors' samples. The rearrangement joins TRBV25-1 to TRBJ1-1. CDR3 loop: CASSEGWNTEAFF.